Here is one T cell receptor beta chain with its context. Its antigen is unidentified. Germline values: CDR1 SGHDT, CDR2 YYEEEE. The CDR3 loop spans 14 amino acids. Trimming pared 1 base from V and 3 bases from J, leaving 10 bases between. TCRdb's copy holds only in-frame clones and misses some; the assay was immunoSEQ multiplex PCR. The sample lists 40,000 to 45,000 clones, around 83% occurring once. This entry is derived from a study of a mutant IDH1 vaccine in newly diagnosed glioma. Overall study context: Vaccination began 4-6 weeks post radiotherapy alone, or with temozolomide cycles. The study held visit V12 at week 35 and visit V13 at week 47.

Time point given: week 35, safety follow-up. Alongside topical imiquimod, each dose of vaccine comprised 300 ug of mutant IDH1 20-mer peptide. Donor diagnoses consisted of new WHO grade 3 or 4 IDH1-mutant, ATRX-lost astrocytomas. The J gene is TRBJ1-2, the V gene TRBV5-6, with no clear D. The source of this sequence is a woman aged 45-65 years with glioma. The specimen was PBMCs, collected from a glioma patient whose treatment included an IDH1 peptide vaccine. The CDR3 DNA follows: TGTGCCAGCAGCTTGTCTGAATCCGACTATGGCTACACCTTC. Encoded protein: CASSLSESDYGYTF.